The rows below give T cell receptor beta chains drawn from one sample of a study of blood T cell repertoires in COVID-19. The method was immunoSEQ multiplex PCR; TCRdb's version includes in-frame clones alone and lacks a portion of them. This sample has approximately 110,000 clones; 70% to 85% occur once, and the top ten carry approximately 22%. The sequenced sample consisted of peripheral blood. These TCRs come from a man between 65 and 85 years old with active or convalescent COVID-19. CDR3s include the opening cysteine and the closing phenylalanine or tryptophan. Fields, in order: D gene, V gene, J gene, clone size, CDR3 protein, CDR3 DNA. D genes are given only for firm matches. Part of the rows lack a size; the others show once, few, many or a class for expanded clones.

.	TRBV5-1	TRBJ2-3	.	CASSQSTVMDTQYF	TGCGCCAGCAGCCAGTCGACAGTTATGGATACGCAGTATTTT
.	TRBV6-5	TRBJ2-7	.	CASSSGAGVRYEQYF	TGTGCCAGCAGTTCGGGGGCGGGGGTTCGGTACGAGCAGTACTTC
TRBD1	TRBV2	TRBJ2-5	.	CASSEARTGGGRETQYF	TGTGCCAGCAGTGAAGCCCGGACAGGGGGCGGCCGGGAGACCCAGTACTTC
TRBD2	TRBV7-3	TRBJ2-5	.	CASSLSGTSEETQYF	TGTGCCAGCAGCTTATCCGGGACTAGCGAGGAGACCCAGTACTTC
TRBD1	TRBV12-5	TRBJ1-1	.	CASSDRQLNTEAFF	TGTGCTAGTTCGGACAGGCAACTTAACACTGAAGCTTTCTTT
.	TRBV6-5	TRBJ2-3	.	CASRRDSLGDTQYF	TGTGCCAGCAGACGGGACTCCTTGGGAGATACGCAGTATTTT
.	TRBV27	TRBJ1-1	.	CASSTTGRTEAFF	TGTGCCAGCAGTACTACAGGGCGGACTGAAGCTTTCTTT
TRBD1	TRBV5-4	TRBJ1-6	.	CASSLVGTGDSPLHF	TGTGCCAGCAGCTTGGTGGGGACAGGGGATTCACCCCTCCACTTT
.	TRBV5-1	TRBJ1-3	.	CASSLGLTGNTIYF	TGCGCCAGCAGCTTGGGTTTAACTGGAAACACCATATATTTT
.	TRBV6-5	TRBJ1-2	.	CASSFGGPHSSGYTF	TGTGCCAGCAGCTTCGGGGGTCCCCACTCTTCGGGCTACACCTTC
.	TRBV11-2	TRBJ2-7	.	CASSLQVEQYF	TGTGCCAGCAGCTTGCAGGTCGAGCAGTACTTC
TRBD1	TRBV19	TRBJ1-2	.	CASSTRSGQGNHGYTF	TGTGCCAGTAGTACCCGGTCGGGACAGGGGAACCATGGCTACACCTTC
TRBD1	TRBV30	TRBJ1-2	.	CAWTHKINRGGYTF	TGTGCCTGGACCCACAAAATCAACAGGGGCGGCTACACCTTC
TRBD1	TRBV28	TRBJ1-3	.	CASSRQGAGNTIYF	TGTGCCAGCAGTAGACAGGGGGCTGGAAACACCATATATTTT
.	TRBV4-2	TRBJ1-5	.	CASSQASWSYSNQPQHF	TGTGCCAGCAGCCAAGCGAGTTGGAGTTATAGCAATCAGCCCCAGCATTTT
TRBD1	TRBV7-3	TRBJ2-5	.	CASSLGPRDSGAETQYF	TGTGCCAGCAGCTTAGGGCCACGGGACAGTGGGGCAGAGACCCAGTACTTC
TRBD2	TRBV10-1	TRBJ2-1	.	CASSQQLAGPYNEQFF	TGCGCCAGCAGCCAACAACTAGCGGGACCCTACAATGAGCAGTTCTTC
TRBD2	TRBV6-4	TRBJ2-2	.	CASSRERESGGELFF	TGTGCCAGCAGTAGGGAGCGGGAGAGCGGCGGGGAGCTGTTTTTT
.	TRBV5-1	TRBJ1-2	few	CASSLEGEPYGYTF	TGCGCCAGCAGCTTGGAAGGGGAACCTTATGGCTACACCTTC
TRBD2	TRBV4-1	TRBJ2-5	.	CASSQQTSGSVETQYF	TGCGCCAGCAGCCAACAGACTAGCGGGAGTGTGGAGACCCAGTACTTC
.	TRBV12-3/TRBV12-4	TRBJ2-7	.	CASSLLFYEQYF	TGTGCCAGCAGTCTCCTCTTCTACGAGCAGTACTTC
TRBD1	TRBV19	TRBJ1-5	.	CASRTGYQPQHF	TGTGCCAGTAGGACAGGGTATCAGCCCCAGCATTTT
TRBD2	TRBV5-1	TRBJ2-3	.	CASSLVPAGAGEDTQYF	TGCGCCAGCAGCTTGGTACCGGCTGGCGCGGGAGAAGATACGCAGTATTTT
.	TRBV28	TRBJ2-5	.	CASSRGETQYF	TGTGCCAGCAGTCGAGGTGAGACCCAGTACTTC
TRBD1	TRBV5-8	TRBJ2-3	.	CASSQGTGGSDTQYF	TGTGCCAGCAGCCAAGGGACAGGGGGATCCGATACGCAGTATTTT
TRBD1	TRBV29-1	TRBJ1-1	.	CSVDRVQGFENEAFF	TGCAGCGTGGACCGAGTACAGGGGTTTGAGAATGAAGCTTTCTTT
.	TRBV5-1	TRBJ1-6	.	CASSLSGGDSPLHF	TGCGCCAGCAGCTTGTCGGGGGGAGATTCACCCCTCCACTTT
TRBD1	TRBV6-5	TRBJ2-7	once	CASRTGTAGSYEQYF	TGTGCCAGCAGAACGGGGACAGCAGGCTCCTACGAGCAGTACTTC
.	TRBV3-1/TRBV3-2	TRBJ1-3	.	CASSQSSGNTIYF	TGTGCCAGCAGCCAGAGCTCTGGAAACACCATATATTTT
.	TRBV2	TRBJ1-1	.	CASSLSQDTEAFF	TGTGCCAGCAGCCTCTCCCAGGACACTGAAGCTTTCTTT
.	TRBV5-1	TRBJ2-1	.	CASSLATGSMSNEQFF	TGCGCCAGCAGCTTGGCCACAGGATCAATGAGCAATGAGCAGTTCTTC
TRBD1	TRBV6-1	TRBJ1-2	.	CASSAGTGRFNYGYTF	TGTGCCAGCAGTGCCGGGACAGGGAGGTTTAACTATGGCTACACCTTC
TRBD1	TRBV30	TRBJ1-2	.	CARGDRPYGYTF	TGTGCCAGGGGGGACAGGCCCTATGGCTACACCTTC
TRBD1	TRBV11-2	TRBJ2-5	.	CASSRQGQETQYF	TGTGCCAGCAGCCGACAGGGTCAAGAGACCCAGTACTTC
TRBD1	TRBV9	TRBJ2-1	.	CASSVAGDRYNEQFF	TGTGCCAGCAGCGTAGCTGGGGACAGGTACAATGAGCAGTTCTTC
TRBD1	TRBV7-6	TRBJ1-5	.	CASSAQGGNQPQHF	TGTGCCAGCAGCGCCCAGGGGGGCAATCAGCCCCAGCATTTT
.	TRBV5-1	TRBJ2-2	.	CASSEGVNTGELFF	TGCGCCAGCTCAGAGGGTGTAAACACCGGGGAGCTGTTTTTT
TRBD1	TRBV7-9	TRBJ2-7	.	CASTESRDRGSYEQYF	TGTGCCAGCACCGAGTCCCGGGACAGGGGGTCCTACGAGCAGTACTTC
.	TRBV19	TRBJ1-5	.	CASRAGASSNQPQHF	TGTGCCAGTAGGGCAGGGGCCAGTAGCAATCAGCCCCAGCATTTT
.	TRBV7-9	TRBJ1-1	.	CASSSLGTEAFF	TGTGCCAGCAGCTCCCTAGGCACTGAAGCTTTCTTT
.	TRBV6-5	TRBJ2-7	once	CASSPRTALSEQYF	TGTGCCAGCAGTCCCAGGACAGCGCTGAGCGAGCAGTACTTC
.	TRBV24-1	TRBJ2-2	few	CATSDYGGELFF	TGTGCCACCAGTGATTACGGCGGGGAGCTGTTTTTT
TRBD1	TRBV30	TRBJ1-2	.	CAWTLTGVMGYTF	TGTGCCTGGACGCTTACAGGGGTTATGGGCTACACCTTC
TRBD1	TRBV15	TRBJ1-1	.	CATSRAGTGQTEAFF	TGTGCCACCAGCAGAGCCGGGACAGGGCAAACTGAAGCTTTCTTT
TRBD1	TRBV29-1	TRBJ1-1	.	CSVVTGAGTEAFF	TGCAGCGTCGTCACAGGGGCGGGCACTGAAGCTTTCTTT
TRBD1	TRBV9	TRBJ2-1	.	CASSPPGTGGNEQFF	TGTGCCAGCAGCCCTCCGGGGACAGGGGGCAATGAGCAGTTCTTC
.	TRBV2	TRBJ2-7	once	CASRGKQGSGEQYF	TGTGCCAGCAGGGGGAAGCAGGGATCGGGCGAGCAGTACTTC
.	TRBV6-1	TRBJ1-2	few	CASSEASYNYGYTF	TGTGCCAGCAGTGAGGCAAGTTATAACTATGGCTACACCTTC
.	TRBV21-1	TRBJ2-7	.	CASTLQGAAGNEQYF	TGTGCCAGCACCCTTCAGGGGGCGGCTGGTAACGAGCAGTACTTC
.	TRBV19	TRBJ1-1	.	CASRSLGGNTEAFF	TGTGCCAGTAGATCCCTCGGGGGGAACACTGAAGCTTTCTTT